This T cell receptor (beta chain) was identified during a study of blood T cell repertoires in COVID-19. Profiled with immunoSEQ multiplex PCR; TCRdb holds only in-frame clones, not every one. The table has some 230,000 clones, around 83% seen once. V was trimmed by 0 bases and J by 3 bases, leaving 6 bases between them. This CDR3 is 14 amino acids long. Germline V gives CDR1 SGHAT, CDR2 FQNNGV. The chain couples TRBV11-2 to TRBJ1-5; D unclear. The source material was PBMCs or T cells enriched from blood (not recorded which). This receptor was taken from a woman in her forties with acute COVID-19. CDR3 sequence: CASSLESYNQPQHF. DNA of the CDR3: TGTGCCAGCAGCTTAGAATCGTACAATCAGCCCCAGCATTTT.